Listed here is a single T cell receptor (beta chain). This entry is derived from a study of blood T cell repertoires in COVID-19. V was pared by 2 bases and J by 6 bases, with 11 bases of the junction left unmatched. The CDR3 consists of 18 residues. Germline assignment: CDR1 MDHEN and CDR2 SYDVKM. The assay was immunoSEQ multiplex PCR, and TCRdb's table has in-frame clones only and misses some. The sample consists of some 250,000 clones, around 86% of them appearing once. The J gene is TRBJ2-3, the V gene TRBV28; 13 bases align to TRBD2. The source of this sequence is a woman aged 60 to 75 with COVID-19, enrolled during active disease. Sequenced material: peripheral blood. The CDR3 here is CASSLAGLAGSQWDTQYF. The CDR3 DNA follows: TGTGCCAGCAGTTTAGCGGGACTAGCGGGATCTCAGTGGGATACGCAGTATTTT. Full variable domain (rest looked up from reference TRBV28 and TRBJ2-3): DVKVTQSSRYLVKRTGEKVFLECVQDMDHENMFWYRQDPGLGLRLIYFSYDVKMKEKGDIPEGYSVSREKKERFSLILESASTNQTSMYLCASSLAGLAGSQWDTQYFGPGTRLTVL.